This is a list of T cell receptor beta chains from one sample in a study of T-cell reconstitution after alpha-beta-depleted transplantation in children. TCRdb re-analysed the PCR reads in MiXCR, keeping a single row per CDR3 protein. The data contain about 120,000 distinct CDR3 sequences, about a tenth of them singletons. This specimen was PBMCs from the stem cell graft donor, taken from the stem cell graft. These TCRs come from a human donor who donated a stem cell graft to a child with acute lymphoblastic leukemia. Both conserved end residues are part of each CDR3.

j_call v_call cdr3_length cdr3_aa
TRBJ2-1 TRBV20-1 11 CSAPKGNEQFF
TRBJ1-2 TRBV6-5 14 CASSFQGLGYGYTF
TRBJ2-5 TRBV15 17 CATSRGDRGRVGETQYF
TRBJ2-7 TRBV7-2 15 CASSMTGRTRYEQYF
TRBJ2-1 TRBV5-6 14 CASSPDRRGDEQFF
TRBJ2-1 TRBV9 16 CASSVNLRPQSNEQFF
TRBJ1-2 TRBV25-1 13 CASSEWGHYGYTF
TRBJ1-3 TRBV12-3/TRBV12-4 17 CASSLSSAGQGRNTIYF
TRBJ1-2 TRBV12-3/TRBV12-4 14 CANHTGMGVYGYTF
TRBJ2-2 TRBV5-1 14 CASSLEGHTGELFF
TRBJ2-7 TRBV27 13 CASSLFVSYEQYF
TRBJ1-1 TRBV29-1 13 CSVPGQGNTEAFF
TRBJ2-1 TRBV4-3 19 CASSRQRARLADSYNEQFF
TRBJ2-4 TRBV12-3/TRBV12-4 19 CASSRKPSLRDIGKKSQYF
TRBJ2-3 TRBV20-1 18 CSAREGSAKRARTDTQYF
TRBJ2-7 TRBV10-3 12 CAVGRGDDEQYF
TRBJ2-1 TRBV20-1 14 CSARGSGRNNEQFF
TRBJ1-5 TRBV20-1 16 CSARDSSTYSNQPQHF
TRBJ1-1 TRBV5-1 13 CASTKKGGTEAFF
TRBJ1-2 TRBV7-9 16 CASSETGRGGNYGYTF